This T cell receptor beta chain stems from a study of shared clonotypes between healthy human individuals (TCRdb year 2020). In terms of the full investigation: A couple of women and three men aged 18 to 49 years were included in the cohort. For each donor, three plates each were used for CD4 naive and CD4 memory, two plates were used for CD8 naive, and one plate was used for CD8 memory. Blood TCR repertoires of a handful of healthy adults were deeply sequenced to estimate repertoire size and the extent of clonotype sharing between individuals. Libraries were prepared and TCR repertoires were sequenced by different laboratories using diverse techniques, in order to increase sequencing depth and limit assay-specific biases. Between about 0.94 and 10 billion PBMCs per donor were obtained by leukapheresis. The research as a whole found: Because the study included only a small number of donors, the genetic and exposure-history diversity represented was limited. Naive subsets generally had larger estimated clonotype richness than memory subsets did. Higher generation probabilities were observed for clonotypes shared by all four sorted-subset donors than for non-shared clonotypes. Pairwise subsampling indicated that sequencing depth was expected to affect the degree of clonotype sharing among donors. When four donors were compared, the shared fraction of clonotypes was about 5.2% for naive CD4, around 3.6% for naive CD8, 2% to 2.5% for memory CD4, and under 0.5% for memory CD8. Sampling was limited to blood, and TCR repertoires in tissue likely differ from TCR repertoires in blood. Rarefaction of sorted-subset datasets indicated incomplete sequencing despite the large sequencing depth.

As regards this clone: It lacks a known antigen. No per-base quality is available; no much larger clone lies one base away.

CDR1 MDHEN and CDR2 SYDVKM were looked up in the germline V gene. V is shortened by 2 bases, J by 6 bases, and the region joining them spans 13 bases. The CDR3 sequence holds 14 residues, the cysteine and phenylalanine included. The kept DNA is CDR3 alone, 42 bases in frame from the first base. The donors were healthy, HIV-negative adults who had no recently reported acute infections or vaccinations. All donors were Caucasian adults living in Nashville, Tennessee, USA. CD4+ T cells were enriched by magnetic negative selection; naive cells were then positively selected on CD45RA, and the negative fraction formed the memory subset. Blood was collected by leukapheresis, and PBMCs were isolated by Ficoll-Histopaque density gradient centrifugation and then cryopreserved in liquid nitrogen vapor phase. Analytical flow cytometry was used to check the purity and quantity of each magnetically sorted T cell population. Genomic DNA was isolated from each sorted fraction and quantified by UV absorbance on a Nanodrop 2000c.

Using the deep immunoSEQ assay, TCR CDR3 regions were amplified from genomic DNA by multiplex PCR. For each cell subset, the extracted genomic DNA was distributed evenly across all wells of several immunoSEQ 96-well plates, and each plate served as one replicate. Each replicate PCR for sorted subsets received about 0.2 ug genomic DNA, equal to about 30,000 T cell genomes. Purified libraries were measured with a Qubit 3.0 fluorometer, size-checked on a Bioanalyzer 2100, and measured again with the KAPA Library Quantification kit. Every immunoSEQ 96-well plate was sequenced on a separate single-read 150-cycle Illumina NextSeq 550 flow cell. The paper's data handling went like this. Because the immunoSEQ output held only junctional sequences and lacked quality scores, the filtering could not match the filtering applied to full-length reads. To assign V/J genes and CDR3, sequences were annotated using PyIR, a Python wrapper for IgBLAST v1.9, with IMGT germline references. Reads with weak V/J assignments (E-value above 1e-6), missing CDR3, stop codons, out-of-frame junctions, or ambiguous translated residues were removed. V3J clonotypes were defined as sequences sharing an identical inferred V gene, J gene, and CDR3 amino acid sequence. Percentage overlap between repertoires was computed as shared unique clonotypes divided by the size of the smaller repertoire. Richness of each repertoire was evaluated using RTK rarefaction, the Chao1 estimator, and Recon v2.1 estimates of unobserved clonotypes. Generation probabilities were computed with OLGA for all TCRbeta clonotypes obtained by the gDNA method from several donors. The table was pulled from immuneACCESS by TCRdb, which kept in-frame rearrangements only. Such tables lose some clones; where checked, under half of the loss comes from unresolved V genes, and the rest has no known cause. V, J and clone size derive from that table, while D and trimming were established from the DNA sequence. The sample includes a few million clones, with under 95% observed a single time. The biggest ten clones account for around 0.4% of the sample.

The chain is assembled from TRBV28 and TRBJ1-1; a confident D gene designation cannot be given. Specimen: naive CD4+ T cells from PBMCs. Read against the paper, the sample's cell subset or site label means: CD45RA+ positively selected. The clonotype was recovered from a man aged 18 to 30 in good health. Some clones in this sample may be carry-over from other donors' samples. The CDR3 reads CASSLPPPPPEAFF. The nucleotides are TGTGCCAGCAGTTTACCCCCACCGCCACCTGAAGCTTTCTTT. Joined to the reference TRBV28 and TRBJ1-1 proteins, this CDR3 gives the full variable domain: DVKVTQSSRYLVKRTGEKVFLECVQDMDHENMFWYRQDPGLGLRLIYFSYDVKMKEKGDIPEGYSVSREKKERFSLILESASTNQTSMYLCASSLPPPPPEAFFGQGTRLTVV.